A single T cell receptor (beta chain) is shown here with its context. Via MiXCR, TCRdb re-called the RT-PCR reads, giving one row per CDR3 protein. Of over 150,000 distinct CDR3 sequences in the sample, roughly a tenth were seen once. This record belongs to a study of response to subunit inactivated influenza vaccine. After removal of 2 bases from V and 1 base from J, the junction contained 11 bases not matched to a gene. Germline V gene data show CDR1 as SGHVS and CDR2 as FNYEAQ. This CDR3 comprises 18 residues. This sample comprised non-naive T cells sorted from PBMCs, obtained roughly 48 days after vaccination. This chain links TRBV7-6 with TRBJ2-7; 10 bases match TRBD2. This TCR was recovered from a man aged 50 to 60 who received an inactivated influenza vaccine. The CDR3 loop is CASSLSAGGSFESYEQYF. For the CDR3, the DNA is TGTGCCAGCAGCTTATCAGCGGGAGGGTCTTTCGAGTCCTACGAGCAGTACTTC.